These T cell receptor beta chains were read from a single sample in a study of response to subunit inactivated influenza vaccine. TCRdb recomputed calls from the RT-PCR reads with MiXCR, one row per CDR3 protein. The repertoire holds some 520,000 distinct CDR3 sequences, with approximately 16% as singletons. The source material was CD4+ T cells sorted from PBMCs, sampled less than 25 months after vaccination. The receptors originated from a man between 50 and 75 years old who received an inactivated influenza vaccine. Both conserved end residues are part of each CDR3. A D gene is named only where the DNA matches it firmly. Clone size is shown for a subset of rows, as once, few, many or a class of expanded clone.

J gene,V gene,clone size,D gene,CDR3 protein,CDR3 DNA
TRBJ2-5,TRBV29-1,few,NA,CSVSQSATPQETQYF,TGCAGCGTGTCGCAATCGGCGACACCGCAAGAGACCCAGTACTTC
TRBJ2-5,TRBV7-9,NA,NA,CASSLMGIRETQYF,TGTGCCAGCAGCTTAATGGGAATCAGGGAGACCCAGTACTTC
TRBJ1-6,TRBV12-3/TRBV12-4,NA,NA,CASSLSQGNSPLHF,TGTGCCAGCAGTTTAAGTCAGGGTAATTCACCCCTCCACTTT
TRBJ2-3,TRBV28,few,NA,CASISPHTDTQYF,TGTGCCAGCATAAGCCCCCACACAGATACGCAGTATTTT
TRBJ2-3,TRBV7-9,NA,NA,CASSLLQTDTQYF,TGTGCCAGCAGCTTATTACAGACAGATACGCAGTATTTT
TRBJ2-5,TRBV12-3/TRBV12-4,few,NA,CASTAGFQETQYF,TGTGCCAGCACCGCCGGTTTCCAGGAGACCCAGTACTTC
TRBJ2-1,TRBV15,few,TRBD2,CATSRRPSGTRSEQFF,TGTGCCACCAGCAGAAGGCCTAGCGGGACCAGAAGTGAGCAGTTCTTC
TRBJ2-2,TRBV12-3/TRBV12-4,NA,TRBD2,CASSPTSGRLYTGELFF,TGTGCCAGCAGTCCTACTAGCGGGAGGCTTTACACCGGGGAGCTGTTTTTT
TRBJ2-3,TRBV2,NA,NA,CASSEGASRDTQYF,TGTGCCAGCAGTGAGGGAGCTAGCAGGGATACGCAGTATTTT
TRBJ2-5,TRBV15,few,NA,CATSAKETQYF,TGTGCCACCAGCGCAAAAGAGACCCAGTACTTC
TRBJ1-1,TRBV6-4,NA,NA,CASSDWSEGNTEAFF,TGTGCCAGCAGTGACTGGTCAGAGGGGAACACTGAAGCTTTCTTT
TRBJ2-5,TRBV6-2/TRBV6-3,few,TRBD2,CASSRGLAGIETQYF,TGTGCCAGCAGTCGCGGACTAGCGGGAATAGAGACCCAGTACTTC
TRBJ2-5,TRBV7-2,few,TRBD2,CASSLVSGTKETQYF,TGTGCCAGCAGCTTAGTTAGCGGGACTAAAGAGACCCAGTACTTC
TRBJ2-7,TRBV20-1,few,NA,CSASEFGVAYEQYF,TGCAGTGCTAGCGAGTTCGGGGTAGCCTACGAGCAGTACTTC
TRBJ2-1,TRBV4-1,few,NA,CASSQGRGGSYNEQFF,TGCGCCAGCAGCCAAGGGAGGGGGGGCTCCTACAATGAGCAGTTCTTC
TRBJ2-6,TRBV19,few,NA,CASSIDLTPGANVLTF,TGTGCCAGTAGTATAGATCTTACCCCTGGGGCCAACGTCCTGACTTTC
TRBJ2-7,TRBV12-3/TRBV12-4,few,TRBD1,CASRGTGEYEQYF,TGTGCCAGCAGGGGGACAGGGGAGTACGAGCAGTACTTC
TRBJ1-5,TRBV11-2,NA,NA,CASSLDGREDGEPQHF,TGTGCCAGCAGCTTAGATGGCAGGGAAGACGGGGAGCCCCAGCATTTT
TRBJ2-2,TRBV10-3,NA,TRBD2,CAISGPGLAEIGELFF,TGTGCCATCAGTGGACCTGGACTAGCAGAAATCGGGGAGCTGTTTTTT
TRBJ2-4,TRBV7-9,few,NA,CASSLAYTGLNIQYF,TGTGCCAGCAGCTTAGCTTACACGGGGTTGAACATTCAGTACTTC
TRBJ2-3,TRBV18,few,TRBD1,CASSPGQGSSDTQYF,TGTGCCAGCTCACCGGGACAGGGGTCCTCCGATACGCAGTATTTT
TRBJ1-4,TRBV15,few,NA,CATSRDQGPNEKLFF,TGTGCCACCAGCAGAGATCAGGGGCCTAATGAAAAACTGTTTTTT
TRBJ1-4,TRBV5-6,NA,NA,CASSFLVGGRSATNEKLFF,TGTGCCAGCAGCTTCTTGGTCGGGGGCCGAAGTGCAACTAATGAAAAACTGTTTTTT
TRBJ2-7,TRBV6-2/TRBV6-3,NA,TRBD1,CAAREPGQGVLEQYF,TGTGCCGCCCGAGAACCGGGACAGGGGGTCCTCGAGCAGTACTTC
TRBJ2-7,TRBV29-1,few,TRBD1,CSVGQGISYEQYF,TGCAGCGTCGGACAGGGAATTTCCTACGAGCAGTACTTC
TRBJ1-1,TRBV12-3/TRBV12-4,NA,NA,CASSSWDLGSAFF,TGTGCCAGCAGTTCCTGGGACTTGGGAAGCGCTTTCTTT
TRBJ2-4,TRBV28,many,NA,CASSGSIRDGQYF,TGTGCCAGCAGTGGATCTATCAGGGATGGTCAGTACTTC
TRBJ2-3,TRBV20-1,NA,TRBD1,CSASPGGLDTQYF,TGCAGTGCGAGCCCAGGGGGTTTAGATACGCAGTATTTT
TRBJ1-4,TRBV5-1,many,TRBD1,CASSLGTARVENELFF,TGCGCCAGCAGCCTCGGGACAGCTAGGGTCGAAAATGAACTGTTTTTT
TRBJ2-7,TRBV6-2/TRBV6-3,few,TRBD2,CASRDRELAGVEQYF,TGTGCCAGCAGGGATCGTGAACTAGCGGGAGTCGAGCAGTACTTC
TRBJ2-7,TRBV11-2,NA,NA,CASSIGHEQYF,TGTGCCAGCAGCATAGGTCATGAGCAGTACTTC
TRBJ1-6,TRBV3-1,NA,NA,CASRGGNLSPLHF,TGTGCCAGCAGAGGGGGAAATCTTTCACCCCTCCACTTT
TRBJ1-2,TRBV4-3,few,TRBD1,CASSQDTGTGWYGYTF,TGCGCCAGCAGCCAAGATACCGGGACAGGGTGGTATGGCTACACCTTC
TRBJ2-2,TRBV4-2,many,NA,CASSQTQGNTGELFF,TGTGCCAGCAGCCAAACTCAGGGGAACACCGGGGAGCTGTTTTTT
TRBJ1-2,TRBV20-1,NA,TRBD1,CSAPTGLTLYGYTF,TGCAGTGCGCCGACAGGGCTCACCTTATATGGCTACACCTTC
TRBJ1-1,TRBV10-3,NA,NA,CAIRTQRGSTEAFF,TGTGCCATCAGAACCCAAAGGGGGTCCACTGAAGCTTTCTTT
TRBJ2-7,TRBV4-3,few,NA,CASSQDSGRYEQYF,TGCGCCAGCAGCCAAGATTCCGGGAGATACGAGCAGTACTTC
TRBJ2-1,TRBV11-2,many,NA,CASSPQLDIYNEQFF,TGTGCCAGCAGCCCTCAATTGGACATCTACAATGAGCAGTTCTTC
TRBJ2-1,TRBV3-1,many,NA,CASSTGPINEQFF,TGTGCCAGCAGCACGGGACCTATCAATGAGCAGTTCTTC
TRBJ2-1,TRBV10-3,many,NA,CAISESIRSRGPGRMGVSGNEQFF,TGTGCCATCAGTGAGTCGATTAGGTCACGCGGCCCTGGGAGGATGGGAGTGTCCGGCAATGAGCAGTTCTTC
TRBJ2-1,TRBV14,NA,NA,CASSQVRNEQFF,TGTGCCAGCAGCCAAGTGAGGAATGAGCAGTTCTTC
TRBJ2-5,TRBV28,NA,NA,CASNRVLEETQYF,TGTGCCAGCAACAGGGTTCTGGAAGAGACCCAGTACTTC
TRBJ2-7,TRBV3-1,few,TRBD1,CASSPGDRGYNEQYF,TGTGCCAGCAGCCCAGGGGACAGGGGCTACAACGAGCAGTACTTC
TRBJ2-3,TRBV4-2,many,TRBD2,CASSVLLAGGSTDTQYF,TGTGCCAGCAGCGTCCTCCTAGCGGGAGGAAGCACAGATACGCAGTATTTT
TRBJ1-1,TRBV6-1,many,NA,CASSAQGGDTEAFF,TGTGCCAGCAGTGCACAGGGAGGCGACACTGAAGCTTTCTTT
TRBJ1-1,TRBV4-3,NA,NA,CASSQVGGLEAFF,TGCGCCAGCAGCCAAGTAGGGGGGCTTGAAGCTTTCTTT
TRBJ2-1,TRBV10-3,NA,NA,CATSDRNPNTPYNEQFF,TGTGCCACCTCTGACAGAAACCCTAACACCCCCTACAATGAGCAGTTCTTC